This T cell receptor (beta chain) stems from a study of cytomegalovirus exposure and HLA in healthy donors. Study findings and constraints: For cytomegalovirus status, the classifier reportedly gave diagnoses with high specificity and sensitivity. Specificity of a few CMV-associated chains for CMV antigens was verified in vitro.

Germline V gene data show CDR1 as SGDLS and CDR2 as YYNGEE. The CDR3 totals 14 residues. With 4 bases clipped from V and 3 bases from J, the junction kept 4 bases outside the gene matches. On this clone itself: Its antigen is as yet unknown.

Primers for the PCR totalled 60 Vbeta and 13 Jbeta. Assay: immunoSEQ multiplex PCR; the TCRdb copy retains only in-frame clones and omits some. The table records about 130,000 clones, 80% of them present only once. Sequenced sample: PBMCs. The clonotype originates from a man aged 25 to 45 in good health and CMV-seronegative. The J gene is TRBJ2-5, the V gene TRBV9; 9 nucleotides align to TRBD2. CDR3 nucleotide sequence: TGTGCCAGCAGCACCCCTAGCGGGGAAGAGACCCAGTACTTC. Its protein is CASSTPSGEETQYF. Full variable domain (outside the CDR3, taken from reference TRBV9 and TRBJ2-5): DSGVTQTPKHLITATGQRVTLRCSPRSGDLSVYWYQQSLDQGLQFLIQYYNGEERAKGNILERFSAQQFPDLHSELNLSSLELGDSALYFCASSTPSGEETQYFGPGTRLLVL.